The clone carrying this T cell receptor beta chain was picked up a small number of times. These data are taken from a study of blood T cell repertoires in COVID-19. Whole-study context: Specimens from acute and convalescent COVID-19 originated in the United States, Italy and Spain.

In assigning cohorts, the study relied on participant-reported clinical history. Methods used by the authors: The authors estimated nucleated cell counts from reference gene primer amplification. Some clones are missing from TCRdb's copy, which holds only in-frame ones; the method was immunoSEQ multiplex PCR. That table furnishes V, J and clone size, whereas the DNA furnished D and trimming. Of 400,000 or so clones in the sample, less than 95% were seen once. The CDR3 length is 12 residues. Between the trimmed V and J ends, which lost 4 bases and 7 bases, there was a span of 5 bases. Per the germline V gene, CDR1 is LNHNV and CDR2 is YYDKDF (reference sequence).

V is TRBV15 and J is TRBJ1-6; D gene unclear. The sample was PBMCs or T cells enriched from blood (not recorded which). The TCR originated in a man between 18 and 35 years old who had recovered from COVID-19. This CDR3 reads CATSTINSPLHF. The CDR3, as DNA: TGTGCCACCAGCACAATCAATTCACCCCTCCACTTT.